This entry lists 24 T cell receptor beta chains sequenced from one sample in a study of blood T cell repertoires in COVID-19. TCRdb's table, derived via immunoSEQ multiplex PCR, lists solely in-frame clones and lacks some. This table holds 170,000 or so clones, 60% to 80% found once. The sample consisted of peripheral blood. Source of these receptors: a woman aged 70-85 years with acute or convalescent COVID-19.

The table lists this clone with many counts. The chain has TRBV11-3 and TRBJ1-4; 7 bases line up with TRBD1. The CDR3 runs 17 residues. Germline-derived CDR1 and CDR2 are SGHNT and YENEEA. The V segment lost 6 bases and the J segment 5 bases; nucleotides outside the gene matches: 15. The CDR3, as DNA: TGTGCCAGCAGACAGAAACAGACAGGGAGCGCAAATGAAAAACTGTTTTTT. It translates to CASRQKQTGSANEKLFF. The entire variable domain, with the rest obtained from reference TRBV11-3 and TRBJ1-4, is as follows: EAGVVQSPRYKIIEKKQPVAFWCNPISGHNTLYWYLQNLGQGPELLIRYENEEAVDDSQLPKDRFSAERLKGVDSTLKIQPAELGDSAVYLCASRQKQTGSANEKLFFGSGTQLSVL.

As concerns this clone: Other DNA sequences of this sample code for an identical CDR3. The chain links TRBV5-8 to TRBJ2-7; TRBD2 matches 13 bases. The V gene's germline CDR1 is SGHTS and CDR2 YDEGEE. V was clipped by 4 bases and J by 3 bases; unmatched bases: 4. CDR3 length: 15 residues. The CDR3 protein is CASSRGLAGSYEQYF. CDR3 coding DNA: TGTGCCAGCAGCCGGGGACTAGCGGGAAGCTACGAGCAGTACTTC. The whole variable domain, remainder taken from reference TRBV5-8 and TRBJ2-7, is EAGVTQSPTHLIKTRGQQATLRCSPISGHTSVYWYQQALGLGLQFLLWYDEGEERNRGNFPPRFSGRQFPNYSSELNVNALELEDSALYLCASSRGLAGSYEQYFGPGTRLTVT.

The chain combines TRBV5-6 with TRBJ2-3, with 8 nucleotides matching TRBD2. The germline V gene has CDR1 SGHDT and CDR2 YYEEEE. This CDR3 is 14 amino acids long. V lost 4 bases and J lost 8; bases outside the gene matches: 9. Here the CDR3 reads CASSGVGLAGTQYF. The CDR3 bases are TGTGCCAGCAGCGGGGTGGGGCTAGCGGGTACGCAGTATTTT. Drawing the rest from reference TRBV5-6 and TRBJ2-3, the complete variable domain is DAGVTQSPTHLIKTRGQQVTLRCSPKSGHDTVSWYQQALGQGPQFIFQYYEEEERQRGNFPDRFSGHQFPNYSSELNVNALLLGDSALYLCASSGVGLAGTQYFGPGTRLTVL.

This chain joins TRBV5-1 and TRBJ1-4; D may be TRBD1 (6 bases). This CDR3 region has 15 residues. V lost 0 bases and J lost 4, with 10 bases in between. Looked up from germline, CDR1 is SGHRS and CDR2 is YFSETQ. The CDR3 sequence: CASSLDRDGNEKLFF. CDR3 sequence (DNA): TGCGCCAGCAGCTTGGACAGGGACGGTAATGAAAAACTGTTTTTT.

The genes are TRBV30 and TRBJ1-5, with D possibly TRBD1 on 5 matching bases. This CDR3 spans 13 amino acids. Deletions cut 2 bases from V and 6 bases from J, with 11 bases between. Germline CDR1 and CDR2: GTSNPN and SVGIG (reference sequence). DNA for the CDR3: TGTGCCTGGAGTCGCGGGGCCCGTCAGCCCCAGCATTTT. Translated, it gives CAWSRGARQPQHF. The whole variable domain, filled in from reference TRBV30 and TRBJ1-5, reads SQTIHQWPATLVQPVGSPLSLECTVEGTSNPNLYWYRQAAGRGLQLLFYSVGIGQISSEVPQNLSASRPQDRQFILSSKKLLLSDSGFYLCAWSRGARQPQHFGDGTRLSIL.

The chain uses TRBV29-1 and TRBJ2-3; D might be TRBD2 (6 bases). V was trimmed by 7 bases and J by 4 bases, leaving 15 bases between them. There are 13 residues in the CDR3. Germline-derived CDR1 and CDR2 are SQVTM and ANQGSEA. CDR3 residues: CSAAGGKADTQYF. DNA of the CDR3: TGCAGCGCCGCCGGGGGTAAGGCAGATACGCAGTATTTT.

The CDR3: CASSLSSSSSGNTIYF. The CDR3 nucleotides read TGTGCCAGCAGCCTTTCGTCCTCTTCCTCTGGAAACACCATATATTTT. The genes are TRBV7-2 and TRBJ1-3, with D unclear. Germline V CDR1 and CDR2: SGHTA, FQGNSA. Trimming removed 5 bases at V and 0 bases at J, with 14 bases between. The CDR3 totals 16 residues.

The CDR3 DNA reads as TGTGCCAGCAGTGAAAAGGGCGGGGGAAGGACAGATACGCAGTATTTT. Translation gives CASSEKGGGRTDTQYF. V gene TRBV2 combines with J gene TRBJ2-3, with 7 bases lining up with TRBD2. The germline CDR1 and CDR2 sequences are SNHLY and FYNNEI. This CDR3 is built from 16 residues. The ends lost 2 bases at V and 3 bases at J; junction bases unmatched: 8.

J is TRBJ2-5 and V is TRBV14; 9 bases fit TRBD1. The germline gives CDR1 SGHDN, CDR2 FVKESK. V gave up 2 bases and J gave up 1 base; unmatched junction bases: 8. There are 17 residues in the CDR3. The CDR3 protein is CASSQWGQGFGQETQYF. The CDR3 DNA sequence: TGTGCCAGCAGCCAATGGGGACAGGGCTTTGGCCAAGAGACCCAGTACTTC.

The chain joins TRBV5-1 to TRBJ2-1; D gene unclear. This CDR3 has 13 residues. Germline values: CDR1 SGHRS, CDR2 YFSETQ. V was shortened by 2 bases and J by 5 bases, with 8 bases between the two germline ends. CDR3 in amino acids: CASSFGPDNEQFF. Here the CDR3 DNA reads TGCGCCAGCAGCTTTGGCCCAGACAATGAGCAGTTCTTC.

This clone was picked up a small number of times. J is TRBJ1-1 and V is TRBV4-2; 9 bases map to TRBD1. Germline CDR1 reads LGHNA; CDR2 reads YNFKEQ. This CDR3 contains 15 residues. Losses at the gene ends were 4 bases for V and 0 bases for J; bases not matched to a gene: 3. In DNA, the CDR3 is TGTGCCAGCAGCCTCCGGACAGGGGTGAACACTGAAGCTTTCTTT. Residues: CASSLRTGVNTEAFF.

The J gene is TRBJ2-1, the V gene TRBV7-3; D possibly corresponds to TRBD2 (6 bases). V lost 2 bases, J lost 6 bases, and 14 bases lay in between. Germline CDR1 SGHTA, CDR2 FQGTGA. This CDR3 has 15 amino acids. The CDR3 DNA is TGTGCCAGCAGCTTACAGGGCGGGGCGATCAATGAGCAGTTCTTC. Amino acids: CASSLQGGAINEQFF.

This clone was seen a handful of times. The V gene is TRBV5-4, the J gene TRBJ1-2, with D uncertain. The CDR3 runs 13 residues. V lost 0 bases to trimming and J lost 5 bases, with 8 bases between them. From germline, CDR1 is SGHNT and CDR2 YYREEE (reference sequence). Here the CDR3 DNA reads TGTGCCAGCAGCTTGGAAGGCGGATATGGCTACACCTTC. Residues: CASSLEGGYGYTF.

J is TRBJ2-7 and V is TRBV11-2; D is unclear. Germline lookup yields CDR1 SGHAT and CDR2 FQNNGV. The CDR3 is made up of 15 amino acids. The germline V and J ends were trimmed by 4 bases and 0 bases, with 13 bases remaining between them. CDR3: CASSSPRYGSYEQYF. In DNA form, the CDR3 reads TGTGCCAGCAGCTCCCCCCGGTACGGCTCCTACGAGCAGTACTTC.

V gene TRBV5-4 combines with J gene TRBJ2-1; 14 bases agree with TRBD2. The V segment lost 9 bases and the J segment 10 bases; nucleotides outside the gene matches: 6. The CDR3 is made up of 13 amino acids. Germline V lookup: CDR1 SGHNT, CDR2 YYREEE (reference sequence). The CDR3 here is CANGLAGGDEQFF. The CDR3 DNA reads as TGTGCCAACGGACTAGCGGGAGGTGACGAGCAGTTCTTC.

The CDR3 DNA reads TGTGCCAGCAGCGTCGGACACCTTCAAGAGACCCAGTACTTC. Its translation: CASSVGHLQETQYF. The genes are TRBV9 and TRBJ2-5; possible D gene TRBD1, 5 bases. The length of the CDR3 is 14 residues. The germline gives CDR1 SGDLS, CDR2 YYNGEE. With 2 bases removed from V and 2 bases from J, the gap between germline ends came to 10 bases. The complete variable domain, with remaining parts taken from reference TRBV9 and TRBJ2-5, reads DSGVTQTPKHLITATGQRVTLRCSPRSGDLSVYWYQQSLDQGLQFLIQYYNGEERAKGNILERFSAQQFPDLHSELNLSSLELGDSALYFCASSVGHLQETQYFGPGTRLLVL.

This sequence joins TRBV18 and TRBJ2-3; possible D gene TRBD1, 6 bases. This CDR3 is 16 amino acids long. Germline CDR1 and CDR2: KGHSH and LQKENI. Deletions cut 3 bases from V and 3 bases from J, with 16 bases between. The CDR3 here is CASSPRQEASTDTQYF. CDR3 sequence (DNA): TGTGCCAGCTCACCGAGACAGGAGGCGAGTACAGATACGCAGTATTTT.

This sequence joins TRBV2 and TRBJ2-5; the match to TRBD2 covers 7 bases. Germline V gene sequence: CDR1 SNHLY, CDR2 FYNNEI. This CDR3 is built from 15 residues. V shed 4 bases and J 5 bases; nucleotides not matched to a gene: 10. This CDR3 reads CASSVAGEIGETQYF. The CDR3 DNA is TGTGCCAGCAGTGTCGCGGGAGAGATTGGGGAGACCCAGTACTTC.

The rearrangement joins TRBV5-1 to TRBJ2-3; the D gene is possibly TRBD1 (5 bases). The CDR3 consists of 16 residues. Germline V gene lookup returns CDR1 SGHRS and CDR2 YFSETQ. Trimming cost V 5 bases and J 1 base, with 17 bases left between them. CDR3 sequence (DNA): TGCGCCAGCAGGCAGGGTTTACCTTTAGGCACAGATACGCAGTATTTT. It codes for CASRQGLPLGTDTQYF.

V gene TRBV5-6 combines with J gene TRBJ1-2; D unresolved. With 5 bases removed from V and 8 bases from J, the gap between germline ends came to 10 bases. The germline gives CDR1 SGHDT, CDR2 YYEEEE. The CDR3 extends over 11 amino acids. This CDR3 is CASRRGGGYTF. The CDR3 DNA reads TGTGCCAGCAGACGGGGTGGCGGCTACACCTTC.

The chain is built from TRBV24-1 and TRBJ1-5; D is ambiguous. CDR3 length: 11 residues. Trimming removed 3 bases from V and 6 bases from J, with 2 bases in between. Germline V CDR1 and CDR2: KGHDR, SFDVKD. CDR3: CATSDRQPQHF. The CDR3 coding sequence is TGTGCCACCAGTGATCGTCAGCCCCAGCATTTT.

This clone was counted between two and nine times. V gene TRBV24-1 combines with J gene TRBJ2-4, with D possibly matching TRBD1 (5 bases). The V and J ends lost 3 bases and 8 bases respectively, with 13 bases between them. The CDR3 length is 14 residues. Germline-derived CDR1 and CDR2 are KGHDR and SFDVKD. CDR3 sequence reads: CATSDPLQGHIQYF. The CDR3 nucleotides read TGTGCCACCAGTGATCCCCTCCAGGGTCACATTCAGTACTTC.

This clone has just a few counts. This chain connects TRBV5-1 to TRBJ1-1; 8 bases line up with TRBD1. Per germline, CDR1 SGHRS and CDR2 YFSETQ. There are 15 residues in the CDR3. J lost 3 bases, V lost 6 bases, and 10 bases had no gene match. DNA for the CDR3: TGCGCCAGCACCATGACAGGGGTTGGGGACACTGAAGCTTTCTTT. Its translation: CASTMTGVGDTEAFF.

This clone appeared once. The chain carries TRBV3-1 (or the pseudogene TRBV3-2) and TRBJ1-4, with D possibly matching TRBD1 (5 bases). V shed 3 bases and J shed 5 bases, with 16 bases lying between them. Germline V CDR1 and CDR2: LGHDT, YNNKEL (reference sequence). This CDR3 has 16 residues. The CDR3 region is CASSQGVPRGNEKLFF. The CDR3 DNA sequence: TGTGCCAGCAGCCAGGGGGTACCGCGGGGCAATGAAAAACTGTTTTTT.